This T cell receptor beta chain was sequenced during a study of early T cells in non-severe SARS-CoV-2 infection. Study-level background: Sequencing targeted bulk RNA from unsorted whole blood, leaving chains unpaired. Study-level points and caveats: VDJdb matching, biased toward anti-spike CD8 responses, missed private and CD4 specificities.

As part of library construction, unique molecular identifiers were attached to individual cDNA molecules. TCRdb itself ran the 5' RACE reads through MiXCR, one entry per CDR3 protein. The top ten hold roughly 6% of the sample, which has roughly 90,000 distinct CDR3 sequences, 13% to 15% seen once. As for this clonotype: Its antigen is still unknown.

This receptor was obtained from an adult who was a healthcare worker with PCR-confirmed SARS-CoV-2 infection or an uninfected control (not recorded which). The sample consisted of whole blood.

Here the CDR3 DNA reads TGCAGCGTTGGGGGACGAGGGACTGAAGCTTTCTTT. Protein sequence: CSVGGRGTEAFF. The V call is TRBV29-1, the J call TRBJ1-1, with a possible D match to TRBD1 (5 bases). This CDR3 is 12 amino acids long. Trimming left V 4 bases short and J 5 bases short, with 11 bases between. The germline V gene encodes CDR1 SQVTM and CDR2 ANQGSEA.